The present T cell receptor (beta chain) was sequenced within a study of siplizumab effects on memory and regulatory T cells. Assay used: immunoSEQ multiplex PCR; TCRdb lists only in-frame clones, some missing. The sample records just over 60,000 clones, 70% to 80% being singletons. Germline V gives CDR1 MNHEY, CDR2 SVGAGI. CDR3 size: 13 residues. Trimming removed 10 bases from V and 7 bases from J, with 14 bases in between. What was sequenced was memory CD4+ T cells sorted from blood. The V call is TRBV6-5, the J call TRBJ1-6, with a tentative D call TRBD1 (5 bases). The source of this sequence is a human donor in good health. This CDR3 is CATKDEGNSPLHF. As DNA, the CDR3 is TGTGCCACAAAAGACGAGGGGAATTCACCCCTCCACTTT.